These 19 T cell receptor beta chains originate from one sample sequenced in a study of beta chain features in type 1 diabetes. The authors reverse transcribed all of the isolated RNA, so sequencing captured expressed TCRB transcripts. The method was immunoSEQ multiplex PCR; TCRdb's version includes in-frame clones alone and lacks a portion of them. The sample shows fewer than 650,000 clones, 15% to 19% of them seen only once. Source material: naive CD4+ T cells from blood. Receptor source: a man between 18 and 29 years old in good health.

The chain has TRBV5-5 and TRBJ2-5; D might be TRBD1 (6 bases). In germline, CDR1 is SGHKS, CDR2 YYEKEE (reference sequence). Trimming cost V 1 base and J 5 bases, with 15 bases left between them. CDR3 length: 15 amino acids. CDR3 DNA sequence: TGTGCCAGCAGCTTGAACCAGGGGCTCTCGGAGACCCAGTACTTC. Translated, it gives CASSLNQGLSETQYF.

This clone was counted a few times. CDR3 coding DNA: TGCGCCAGCAGCCCCGAAGCCTATGGCTACACCTTC. This codes for CASSPEAYGYTF. The chain is built from TRBV5-1 and TRBJ1-2; D call uncertain. This CDR3 is 12 amino acids long. Trimming left V 4 bases short and J 4 bases short, with 8 bases between. Germline V gives CDR1 SGHRS, CDR2 YFSETQ.

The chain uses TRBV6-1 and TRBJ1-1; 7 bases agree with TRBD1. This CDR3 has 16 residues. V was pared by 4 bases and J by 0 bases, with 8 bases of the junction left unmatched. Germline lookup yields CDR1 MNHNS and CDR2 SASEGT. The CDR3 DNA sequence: TGTGCCAGCAGTGCTGAAGGGGGCTTCATGAACACTGAAGCTTTCTTT. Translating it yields CASSAEGGFMNTEAFF.

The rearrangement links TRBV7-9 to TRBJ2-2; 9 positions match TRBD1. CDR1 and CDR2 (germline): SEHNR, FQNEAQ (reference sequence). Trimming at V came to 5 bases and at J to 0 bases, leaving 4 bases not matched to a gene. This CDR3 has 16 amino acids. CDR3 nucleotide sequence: TGTGCCAGCAGCAAACGGACAGGGGCGAACACCGGGGAGCTGTTTTTT. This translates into CASSKRTGANTGELFF.

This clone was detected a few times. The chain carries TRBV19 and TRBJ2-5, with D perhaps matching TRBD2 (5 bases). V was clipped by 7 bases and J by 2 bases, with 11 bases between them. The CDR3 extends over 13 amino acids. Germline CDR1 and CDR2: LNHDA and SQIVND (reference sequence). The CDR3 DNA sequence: TGTGCCAGTAAGTCCCGGGATCAAGAGACCCAGTACTTC. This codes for CASKSRDQETQYF.

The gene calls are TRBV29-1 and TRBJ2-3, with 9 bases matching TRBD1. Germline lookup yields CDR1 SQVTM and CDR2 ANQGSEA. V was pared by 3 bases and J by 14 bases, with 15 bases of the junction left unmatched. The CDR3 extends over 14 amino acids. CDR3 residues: CSVEGDRVVFRRYF. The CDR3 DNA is TGCAGCGTTGAGGGGGACAGGGTTGTCTTCAGACGGTATTTT.

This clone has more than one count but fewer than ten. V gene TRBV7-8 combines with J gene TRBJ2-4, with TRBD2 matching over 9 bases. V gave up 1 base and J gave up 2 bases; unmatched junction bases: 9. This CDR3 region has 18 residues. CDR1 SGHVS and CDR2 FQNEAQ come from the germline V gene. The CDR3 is CASSLGAILAGTKNIQYF. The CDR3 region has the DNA TGTGCCAGCAGCTTAGGTGCGATTCTAGCGGGGACCAAAAACATTCAGTACTTC.

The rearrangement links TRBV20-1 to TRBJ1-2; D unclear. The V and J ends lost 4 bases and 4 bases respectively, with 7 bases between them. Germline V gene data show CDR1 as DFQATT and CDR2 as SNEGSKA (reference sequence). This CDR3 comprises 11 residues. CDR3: CSATYFYGYTF. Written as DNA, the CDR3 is TGCAGTGCTACGTACTTCTATGGCTACACCTTC.

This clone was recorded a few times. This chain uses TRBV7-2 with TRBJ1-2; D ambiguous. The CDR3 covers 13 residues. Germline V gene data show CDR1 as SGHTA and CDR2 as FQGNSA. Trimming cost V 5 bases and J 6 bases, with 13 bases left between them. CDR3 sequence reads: CASSLRQTHGYTF. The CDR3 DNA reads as TGTGCCAGCAGCCTGAGGCAGACTCATGGCTACACCTTC.

The CDR3 spells CASRIAGEAFF. CDR3 DNA: TGTGCCAGCAGGATAGCAGGGGAAGCTTTCTTT. The V gene is TRBV7-2, the J gene TRBJ1-1, with D perhaps matching TRBD1 (5 bases). This CDR3 region has 11 residues. Germline loops: CDR1 SGHTA, CDR2 FQGNSA. Trimming stripped 6 bases from V and 8 bases from J, with 10 bases between.

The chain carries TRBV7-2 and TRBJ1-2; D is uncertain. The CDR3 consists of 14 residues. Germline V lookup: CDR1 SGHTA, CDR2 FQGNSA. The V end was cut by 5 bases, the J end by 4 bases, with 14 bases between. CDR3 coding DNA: TGTGCCAGCAGCCTTCTATGGGCGACCTATGGCTACACCTTC. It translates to CASSLLWATYGYTF. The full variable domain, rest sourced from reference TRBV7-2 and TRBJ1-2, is GAGVSQSPSNKVTEKGKDVELRCDPISGHTALYWYRQSLGQGLEFLIYFQGNSAPDKSGLPSDRFSAERTGGSVSTLTIQRTQQEDSAVYLCASSLLWATYGYTFGSGTRLTVV.

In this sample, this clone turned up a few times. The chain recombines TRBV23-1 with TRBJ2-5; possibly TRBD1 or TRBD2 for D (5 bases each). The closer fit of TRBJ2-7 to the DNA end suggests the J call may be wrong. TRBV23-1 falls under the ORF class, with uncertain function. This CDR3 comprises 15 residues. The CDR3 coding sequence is TGCGCCAACTCATGGATAGGGACGGCGACCTACGAGCAGTACTTC. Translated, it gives CANSWIGTATYEQYF.

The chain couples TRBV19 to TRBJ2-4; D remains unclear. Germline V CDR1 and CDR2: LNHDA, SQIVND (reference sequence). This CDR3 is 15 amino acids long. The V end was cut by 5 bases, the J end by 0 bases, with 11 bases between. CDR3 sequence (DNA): TGTGCCAGTAGTGAGACGATTCTAGCCAAAAACATTCAGTACTTC. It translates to CASSETILAKNIQYF.

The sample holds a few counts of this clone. This CDR3 is CASSQDQQSHQPQHF. The CDR3 nucleotides read TGTGCCAGCAGCCAAGATCAACAGTCACATCAGCCCCAGCATTTT. The chain has TRBV4-2 and TRBJ1-5, with D hard to call. Trimming stripped 0 bases from V and 5 bases from J, with 11 bases between. Germline V lookup: CDR1 LGHNA, CDR2 YNFKEQ. The CDR3 is made up of 15 amino acids.

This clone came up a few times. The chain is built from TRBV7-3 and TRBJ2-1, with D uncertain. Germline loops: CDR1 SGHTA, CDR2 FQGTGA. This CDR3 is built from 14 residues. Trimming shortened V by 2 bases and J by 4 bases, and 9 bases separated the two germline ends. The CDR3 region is CASSLGGVYNEQFF. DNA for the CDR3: TGTGCCAGCAGCTTAGGTGGGGTGTACAATGAGCAGTTCTTC.

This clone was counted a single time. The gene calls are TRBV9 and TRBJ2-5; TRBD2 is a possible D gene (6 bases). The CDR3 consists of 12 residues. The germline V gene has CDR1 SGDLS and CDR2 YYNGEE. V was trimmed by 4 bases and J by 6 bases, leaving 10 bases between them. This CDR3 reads CASSPGGQTQYF. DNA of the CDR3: TGTGCCAGCAGCCCCGGGGGACAGACCCAGTACTTC.

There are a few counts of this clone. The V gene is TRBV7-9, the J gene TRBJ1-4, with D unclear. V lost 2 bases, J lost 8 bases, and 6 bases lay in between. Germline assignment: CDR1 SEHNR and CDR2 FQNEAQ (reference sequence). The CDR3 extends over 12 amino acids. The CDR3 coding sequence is TGTGCCAGCAGCTTAAGGTGGGAAAAACTGTTTTTT. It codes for CASSLRWEKLFF.

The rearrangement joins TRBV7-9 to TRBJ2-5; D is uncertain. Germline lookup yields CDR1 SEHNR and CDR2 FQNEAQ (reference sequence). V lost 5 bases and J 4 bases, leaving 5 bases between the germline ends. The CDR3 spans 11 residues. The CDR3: CASSARETQYF. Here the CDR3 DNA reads TGTGCCAGCAGCGCCAGAGAGACCCAGTACTTC.

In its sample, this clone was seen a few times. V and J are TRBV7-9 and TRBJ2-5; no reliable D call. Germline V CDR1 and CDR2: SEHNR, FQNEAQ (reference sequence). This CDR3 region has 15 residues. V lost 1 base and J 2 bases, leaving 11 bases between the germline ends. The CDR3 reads CASSLDLTTQETQYF. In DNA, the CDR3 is TGTGCCAGCAGCTTAGATTTGACAACTCAAGAGACCCAGTACTTC.